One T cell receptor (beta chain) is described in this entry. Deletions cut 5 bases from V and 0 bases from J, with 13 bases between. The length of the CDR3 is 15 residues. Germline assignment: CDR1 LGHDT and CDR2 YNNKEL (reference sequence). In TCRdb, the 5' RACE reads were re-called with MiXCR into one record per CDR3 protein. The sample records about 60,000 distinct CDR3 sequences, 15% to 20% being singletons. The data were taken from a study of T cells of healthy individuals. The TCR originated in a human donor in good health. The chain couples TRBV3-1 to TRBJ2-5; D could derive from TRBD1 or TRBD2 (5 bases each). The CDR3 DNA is TGTGCCAGCAGCTCCACCCTGGGACACCAAGAGACCCAGTACTTC. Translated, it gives CASSSTLGHQETQYF.